This is a list of T cell receptor beta chains from one sample in a study of HIV-infected patients and healthy controls. TCRdb redid the calling of the 5' RACE reads with MiXCR, one entry per CDR3 protein. The sample lists approximately 15,000 distinct CDR3 sequences, 9% to 15% occurring once. This specimen consisted of blood, obtained during antiretroviral therapy. These receptors originate from an adult with HIV infection. The donor label of this sample is uncertain. CDR3s include the opening cysteine and the closing phenylalanine or tryptophan. Fields, in order: J gene, clone size, D gene, V gene, CDR3 protein, CDR3 DNA. D genes are given only for firm matches. Rows give clone size only sometimes, using once, few, many, or a class for an expanded clone.

J gene: TRBJ1-5
clone size: many
D gene: TRBD1
V gene: TRBV5-1
CDR3 protein: CASSLGQGINQPQHF
CDR3 DNA: TGCGCCAGCAGCTTGGGACAGGGAATCAATCAGCCCCAGCATTTT

J gene: TRBJ2-2
clone size: few
D gene: TRBD1
V gene: TRBV5-1
CDR3 protein: CASSLEFGQGGTGELFF
CDR3 DNA: TGCGCCAGCAGCCTAGAATTCGGACAGGGTGGCACCGGGGAGCTGTTTTTT

J gene: TRBJ1-5
clone size: many
D gene: NA
V gene: TRBV24-1
CDR3 protein: CATGTNSNQPQHF
CDR3 DNA: TGTGCCACCGGGACTAATAGCAATCAGCCCCAGCATTTT

J gene: TRBJ2-3
clone size: many
D gene: NA
V gene: TRBV6-5
CDR3 protein: CASSPQAASTDTQYF
CDR3 DNA: TGTGCCAGCAGTCCCCAGGCAGCTAGCACAGATACGCAGTATTTT

J gene: TRBJ2-1
clone size: NA
D gene: NA
V gene: TRBV29-1
CDR3 protein: CSLGDSWEQFF
CDR3 DNA: TGCAGCCTAGGGGACTCTTGGGAGCAGTTCTTC

J gene: TRBJ2-5
clone size: few
D gene: NA
V gene: TRBV12-3/TRBV12-4
CDR3 protein: CASSLWAGAPSETQYF
CDR3 DNA: TGTGCCAGCAGTTTATGGGCGGGGGCCCCGTCCGAGACCCAGTACTTC

J gene: TRBJ2-3
clone size: NA
D gene: TRBD1
V gene: TRBV5-4
CDR3 protein: CASSSPYQGPGQGDTDTQYF
CDR3 DNA: TGTGCCAGCAGCTCGCCGTACCAGGGACCGGGACAGGGGGACACAGATACGCAGTATTTT

J gene: TRBJ2-1
clone size: many
D gene: NA
V gene: TRBV6-2/TRBV6-3
CDR3 protein: CASSRGPETNEQFF
CDR3 DNA: TGTGCCAGCAGTCGCGGGCCCGAAACCAATGAGCAGTTCTTC

J gene: TRBJ2-6
clone size: many
D gene: NA
V gene: TRBV6-2/TRBV6-3
CDR3 protein: CASLDQGPSSGANVLTF
CDR3 DNA: TGTGCCAGTTTAGACCAGGGGCCGTCCTCTGGGGCCAACGTCCTGACTTTC

J gene: TRBJ2-3
clone size: many
D gene: NA
V gene: TRBV5-4
CDR3 protein: CASSLSTDTQYF
CDR3 DNA: TGTGCCAGCAGCCTTAGCACAGATACGCAGTATTTT

J gene: TRBJ2-2
clone size: few
D gene: TRBD1
V gene: TRBV19
CDR3 protein: CASSMVLATGTGNLRELFF
CDR3 DNA: TGTGCCAGTAGTATGGTTCTGGCTACCGGGACAGGGAATCTCCGGGAGCTGTTTTTT

J gene: TRBJ2-3
clone size: many
D gene: TRBD2
V gene: TRBV24-1
CDR3 protein: CATSVSGSIDTQYF
CDR3 DNA: TGTGCCACCAGTGTAAGCGGGAGCATTGATACGCAGTATTTT

J gene: TRBJ2-5
clone size: many
D gene: NA
V gene: TRBV4-1
CDR3 protein: CASSQEGFRTQETQYF
CDR3 DNA: TGCGCCAGCAGCCAAGAGGGGTTTAGGACCCAAGAGACCCAGTACTTC

J gene: TRBJ2-7
clone size: few
D gene: NA
V gene: TRBV7-8
CDR3 protein: CASSLSESPSYEQYF
CDR3 DNA: TGTGCCAGCAGCTTAAGTGAGAGCCCCTCCTACGAGCAGTACTTC

J gene: TRBJ1-1
clone size: many
D gene: NA
V gene: TRBV3-1
CDR3 protein: CASSLRTANTEAFF
CDR3 DNA: TGTGCCAGCAGCCTGAGGACAGCGAACACTGAAGCTTTCTTT

J gene: TRBJ2-2
clone size: many
D gene: NA
V gene: TRBV18
CDR3 protein: CASSPRTVDSSRELFF
CDR3 DNA: TGTGCCAGCTCACCGCGGACAGTGGATTCAAGTAGGGAGCTGTTTTTT

J gene: TRBJ2-1
clone size: many
D gene: NA
V gene: TRBV11-2
CDR3 protein: CASSSPAGRRLVDNEQFF
CDR3 DNA: TGTGCCAGCAGCTCCCCCGCTGGCCGGCGACTAGTCGACAATGAGCAGTTCTTC

J gene: TRBJ2-5
clone size: many
D gene: TRBD2
V gene: TRBV2
CDR3 protein: CAGRLAGGKETQYF
CDR3 DNA: TGTGCCGGCAGACTAGCGGGAGGGAAAGAGACCCAGTACTTC

J gene: TRBJ2-4
clone size: many
D gene: TRBD2
V gene: TRBV28
CDR3 protein: CASSLSLAGSKNIQYF
CDR3 DNA: TGTGCCAGCAGTTTATCACTAGCGGGATCCAAAAACATTCAGTACTTC

J gene: TRBJ2-3
clone size: many
D gene: NA
V gene: TRBV20-1
CDR3 protein: CSARTAGTDTQYF
CDR3 DNA: TGCAGTGCTAGAACCGCCGGAACAGATACGCAGTATTTT

J gene: TRBJ2-1
clone size: many
D gene: TRBD2
V gene: TRBV3-1
CDR3 protein: CASSQDRGTNNEQFF
CDR3 DNA: TGTGCCAGCAGCCAAGATCGTGGGACTAACAATGAGCAGTTCTTC

J gene: TRBJ2-3
clone size: NA
D gene: NA
V gene: TRBV11-2
CDR3 protein: CASSLDGAQEHTDTQYF
CDR3 DNA: TGTGCCAGCAGCTTAGATGGGGCACAGGAACACACAGATACGCAGTATTTT

J gene: TRBJ2-5
clone size: NA
D gene: TRBD2
V gene: TRBV20-1
CDR3 protein: CSAGEGGEKTQYF
CDR3 DNA: TGCAGTGCTGGCGAGGGAGGGGAAAAGACCCAGTACTTC

J gene: TRBJ2-5
clone size: NA
D gene: TRBD1
V gene: TRBV5-1
CDR3 protein: CASSRDSGETQYF
CDR3 DNA: TGCGCCAGCAGCCGGGACAGCGGAGAGACCCAGTACTTC

J gene: TRBJ2-1
clone size: many
D gene: NA
V gene: TRBV7-9
CDR3 protein: CASSRGSPARYNEQFF
CDR3 DNA: TGTGCCAGCAGCCGGGGCTCCCCCGCGCGCTACAATGAGCAGTTCTTC

J gene: TRBJ2-3
clone size: once
D gene: NA
V gene: TRBV7-9
CDR3 protein: CASSLKADTQYF
CDR3 DNA: TGTGCCAGCAGCTTAAAAGCAGATACGCAGTATTTT

J gene: TRBJ2-4
clone size: few
D gene: NA
V gene: TRBV3-1
CDR3 protein: CASSQGTVENIQYF
CDR3 DNA: TGTGCCAGCAGCCAAGGAACAGTCGAAAACATTCAGTACTTC

J gene: TRBJ2-3
clone size: many
D gene: TRBD2
V gene: TRBV4-1
CDR3 protein: CASSQMFLQSGNAQYF
CDR3 DNA: TGCGCCAGCAGCCAAATGTTCCTCCAGAGCGGGAATGCGCAGTATTTT

J gene: TRBJ2-1
clone size: NA
D gene: NA
V gene: TRBV10-3
CDR3 protein: CAISGGRGADEQFF
CDR3 DNA: TGTGCCATCAGTGGGGGCAGAGGGGCGGATGAGCAGTTCTTC

J gene: TRBJ1-4
clone size: many
D gene: NA
V gene: TRBV28
CDR3 protein: CASSFRSQTNEKLFF
CDR3 DNA: TGTGCCAGCAGTTTTCGGAGTCAGACTAATGAAAAACTGTTTTTT

J gene: TRBJ2-3
clone size: many
D gene: TRBD1
V gene: TRBV7-8
CDR3 protein: CASSSRQGADTQYF
CDR3 DNA: TGTGCCAGCAGCTCCCGACAGGGCGCAGATACGCAGTATTTT

J gene: TRBJ1-1
clone size: once
D gene: NA
V gene: TRBV11-2
CDR3 protein: CASSSLWNRNTEAFF
CDR3 DNA: TGTGCCAGCAGCTCACTGTGGAACAGGAACACTGAAGCTTTCTTT

J gene: TRBJ2-7
clone size: few
D gene: TRBD1
V gene: TRBV20-1
CDR3 protein: CSAPGQGPTYEQYF
CDR3 DNA: TGCAGTGCCCCGGGACAGGGGCCCACCTACGAGCAGTACTTC

J gene: TRBJ2-1
clone size: many
D gene: TRBD1
V gene: TRBV5-4
CDR3 protein: CASSSGQVYNEQFF
CDR3 DNA: TGTGCCAGCAGCTCCGGACAGGTCTACAATGAGCAGTTCTTC

J gene: TRBJ2-3
clone size: NA
D gene: NA
V gene: TRBV10-3
CDR3 protein: CATQSWSTDTQYF
CDR3 DNA: TGTGCCACTCAGTCCTGGTCCACAGATACGCAGTATTTT

J gene: TRBJ1-1
clone size: few
D gene: NA
V gene: TRBV28
CDR3 protein: CASSLYGGHGTEAFF
CDR3 DNA: TGTGCCAGCAGTTTATATGGGGGCCACGGGACTGAAGCTTTCTTT

J gene: TRBJ2-3
clone size: many
D gene: NA
V gene: TRBV30
CDR3 protein: CAWSRVSGSRADTQYF
CDR3 DNA: TGTGCCTGGAGTCGGGTCAGCGGCTCTCGGGCAGATACGCAGTATTTT

J gene: TRBJ2-7
clone size: many
D gene: NA
V gene: TRBV27
CDR3 protein: CASSLSSGQAYEQYF
CDR3 DNA: TGTGCCAGCAGTTTATCGAGCGGACAAGCCTACGAGCAGTACTTC

J gene: TRBJ2-3
clone size: many
D gene: TRBD1
V gene: TRBV7-8
CDR3 protein: CASSDRGLSTDTQYF
CDR3 DNA: TGTGCCAGCAGCGACAGGGGCCTTAGCACAGATACGCAGTATTTT

J gene: TRBJ2-1
clone size: NA
D gene: TRBD2
V gene: TRBV19
CDR3 protein: CASRVTSGIPYEQFF
CDR3 DNA: TGTGCCAGTAGAGTTACTAGCGGGATTCCCTATGAGCAGTTCTTC

J gene: TRBJ2-2
clone size: NA
D gene: NA
V gene: TRBV7-2
CDR3 protein: CASSSTYPGELFF
CDR3 DNA: TGTGCCAGCAGCTCGACGTACCCCGGGGAGCTGTTTTTT

J gene: TRBJ2-3
clone size: medium-sized
D gene: NA
V gene: TRBV5-1
CDR3 protein: CASSLEGGSTDTQYF
CDR3 DNA: TGCGCCAGCAGCTTGGAGGGGGGGAGCACAGATACGCAGTATTTT

J gene: TRBJ2-2
clone size: many
D gene: TRBD1
V gene: TRBV7-6
CDR3 protein: CASSYRTGGINTGELFF
CDR3 DNA: TGTGCCAGCAGCTACAGGACAGGGGGAATAAACACCGGGGAGCTGTTTTTT

J gene: TRBJ2-1
clone size: many
D gene: NA
V gene: TRBV20-1
CDR3 protein: CSAPSLAPISSYNEQFF
CDR3 DNA: TGCAGTGCCCCCAGTCTAGCGCCAATTAGCTCCTACAATGAGCAGTTCTTC